The 28 T cell receptor beta chains in this list originate from one sample, sequenced in a study of identical twins. TCRdb called the 5' RACE reads again in MiXCR, with one record for every CDR3 protein. The table lists 200,000 to 250,000 distinct CDR3 sequences, approximately 11% of them singletons. Another study also made use of these data, one on yellow fever vaccine responses in identical twins.

Sequenced sample: memory (CD45RO+) T cells sorted from blood. All receptors come from a woman aged 18-29 years in good health.

The rearrangement links TRBV5-1 to TRBJ2-1; TRBD1 or TRBD2 may be the D gene (7 bases each). Trimming removed 0 bases from V and 6 bases from J, with 13 bases in between. The CDR3 covers 15 residues. Germline lookup yields CDR1 SGHRS and CDR2 YFSETQ. CDR3 coding DNA: TGCGCCAGCAGCTTGGGACAGGGAGGGGGCAATGAGCAGTTCTTC. This gives the protein CASSLGQGGGNEQFF.

This clonotype is a singleton in its sample. V gene TRBV19 combines with J gene TRBJ2-3; TRBD1 agrees at 9 bases. The CDR3 has 16 amino acids. Germline V gene sequence: CDR1 LNHDA, CDR2 SQIVND (reference sequence). The ends lost 6 bases at V and 4 bases at J; junction bases unmatched: 11. CDR3 nucleotide sequence: TGTGCCAGTAGGCGCAGGGGGGGACAGGGACCAGATACGCAGTATTTT. Residues: CASRRRGGQGPDTQYF.

This clonotype appeared a few times. This chain links TRBV7-9 with TRBJ2-3, with D perhaps TRBD1 or TRBD2 (6 bases each). V was clipped by 5 bases and J by 4 bases, with 13 bases between them. Per the germline V gene, CDR1 is SEHNR and CDR2 is FQNEAQ (reference sequence). This CDR3 region has 14 residues. CDR3 coding DNA: TGTGCCAGCAGCCCACGGGGGCGCTCAGATACGCAGTATTTT. It is translated as CASSPRGRSDTQYF.

V and J are TRBV20-1 and TRBJ2-1; 12 bases fit TRBD2. Germline lookup yields CDR1 DFQATT and CDR2 SNEGSKA (reference sequence). V shed 0 bases and J 7 bases; nucleotides not matched to a gene: 7. The CDR3 spans 16 residues. CDR3 protein: CSARDWLAGGRNEQFF. DNA for the CDR3: TGCAGTGCTAGAGATTGGCTAGCGGGGGGGCGGAATGAGCAGTTCTTC.

This chain connects TRBV20-1 to TRBJ1-4; 8 bases line up with TRBD1. Germline-derived CDR1 and CDR2 are DFQATT and SNEGSKA (reference sequence). After removal of 0 bases from V and 5 bases from J, the junction contained 5 bases not matched to a gene. The CDR3 totals 15 residues. The CDR3 sequence: CSARELGTGNEKLFF. As DNA, the CDR3 is TGCAGTGCTAGAGAACTAGGGACAGGAAATGAAAAACTGTTTTTT.

V gene TRBV5-6 combines with J gene TRBJ2-3, with D maybe TRBD1 (6 bases). Germline CDR1 and CDR2: SGHDT and YYEEEE. The CDR3 length is 16 residues. V lost 4 bases to trimming and J lost 5 bases, with 20 bases between them. CDR3 residues: CASSGRWGPREDTQYF. The CDR3 nucleotides read TGTGCCAGCAGCGGGCGATGGGGGCCCAGAGAAGATACGCAGTATTTT.

At least ten counts were recorded for this clonotype. This rearrangement joins TRBV3-1 to TRBJ2-3; a weak D match, TRBD2 (5 bases). CDR1 LGHDT and CDR2 YNNKEL come from the germline V gene (reference sequence). Trimming left V 4 bases short and J 2 bases short, with 10 bases between. The CDR3 is 14 residues long. The chain's CDR3 is CASSPDGNTDTQYF. CDR3 in DNA: TGTGCCAGCAGCCCAGACGGGAACACAGATACGCAGTATTTT.

This clonotype was counted a few times. This chain joins TRBV5-6 and TRBJ2-7; perhaps TRBD1 as D (5 bases). CDR3 length: 15 residues. Trimming removed 5 bases from V and 0 bases from J, with 15 bases in between. CDR1 and CDR2 from the germline V gene are SGHDT and YYEEEE. The DNA of the CDR3 is TGTGCCAGCAGGCCCCAAGGGGCCTTCTCCTACGAGCAGTACTTC. This sequence encodes CASRPQGAFSYEQYF.

The chain uses TRBV19 and TRBJ1-5; possible D gene TRBD1, 6 bases. The V end was cut by 6 bases, the J end by 6 bases, with 15 bases between. The germline V gene encodes CDR1 LNHDA and CDR2 SQIVND (reference sequence). The CDR3 sequence is 14 residues long. The CDR3 loop reads CASSRPQGIQPQHF. The CDR3 DNA reads TGTGCCAGTAGCCGACCCCAGGGGATTCAGCCCCAGCATTTT. The complete variable domain, with remaining parts taken from reference TRBV19 and TRBJ1-5, reads DGGITQSPKYLFRKEGQNVTLSCEQNLNHDAMYWYRQDPGQGLRLIYYSQIVNDFQKGDIAEGYSVSREKKESFPLTVTSAQKNPTAFYLCASSRPQGIQPQHFGDGTRLSIL.

The sample holds many counts of this clonotype. The rearrangement uses TRBV3-1 and TRBJ1-1, with 8 bases aligning to TRBD1. After removal of 3 bases from V and 11 bases from J, the junction contained 11 bases not matched to a gene. The CDR3 totals 14 residues. The germline V gene has CDR1 LGHDT and CDR2 YNNKEL (reference sequence). This CDR3 is CASSHSTGAKVAFF. The CDR3, as DNA: TGTGCCAGCAGCCATTCGACAGGGGCAAAGGTCGCTTTCTTT.

The chain employs TRBV18 and TRBJ2-1; D is unresolved. Germline lookup yields CDR1 KGHSH and CDR2 LQKENI. The V and J ends lost 3 bases and 7 bases respectively, with 7 bases between them. The CDR3 has 12 amino acids. In nucleotides, the CDR3 is TGTGCCAGCTCACCCTCGACAAATGAGCAGTTCTTC. Amino acids: CASSPSTNEQFF.

The rearrangement links TRBV28 to TRBJ2-2, with D hard to call. CDR1 is MDHEN, CDR2 SYDVKM, per germline. The V gene lost 8 bases and the J gene lost 2 bases, with 9 bases spanning the gap. This CDR3 contains 13 residues. CDR3 DNA: TGTGCCAGCCAAAACAGCAACACCGGGGAGCTGTTTTTT. Its protein product is CASQNSNTGELFF.

The J gene is TRBJ2-7, the V gene TRBV2; 10 bases align to TRBD1. V dropped 7 bases and J dropped 6; count of bases not matched to a gene: 6. The CDR3 totals 13 residues. The germline gives CDR1 SNHLY, CDR2 FYNNEI. CDR3: CASIKDRGTEQYF. CDR3 nucleotides: TGTGCCAGCATCAAGGACAGGGGGACCGAGCAGTACTTC.

A note on this clonotype: A much bigger clone sits one base away, suggesting this may be a read error. This chain links TRBV5-4 with TRBJ2-7, with 8 bases aligning to TRBD1. V was pared by 7 bases and J by 4 bases, with 10 bases of the junction left unmatched. The CDR3 runs to 14 residues. The germline V gene encodes CDR1 SGHNT and CDR2 YYREEE (reference sequence). CDR3 in amino acids: CASHFQDREYEQYF. The CDR3 DNA sequence: TGTGCCAGCCACTTTCAGGACAGGGAATACGAGCAGTACTTC. Variable domain in full (rest from reference TRBV5-4 and TRBJ2-7): ETGVTQSPTHLIKTRGQQVTLRCSSQSGHNTVSWYQQALGQGPQFIFQYYREEENGRGNFPPRFSGLQFPNYSSELNVNALELDDSALYLCASHFQDREYEQYFGPGTRLTVT.

A few counts support this clonotype. V usage is TRBV29-1 and J usage is TRBJ2-1, with no clear D. This CDR3 has 14 amino acids. The germline CDR1 and CDR2 sequences are SQVTM and ANQGSEA. V was pared by 3 bases and J by 0 bases, with 9 bases between. CDR3 sequence: CSVEGESSYNEQFF. Written as DNA, the CDR3 is TGCAGCGTTGAGGGCGAGAGCTCCTACAATGAGCAGTTCTTC.

This clonotype was seen a few times. V and J are TRBV20-1 and TRBJ2-1; 7 bases align to TRBD2. The J segment lost 4 bases and the V segment lost 5 bases, leaving 11 bases of the junction unmatched. Germline V gene data show CDR1 as DFQATT and CDR2 as SNEGSKA (reference sequence). The CDR3 has 15 amino acids. This chain's CDR3 is CSALPGSGVYNEQFF. The DNA of the CDR3 is TGCAGTGCTCTACCGGGGAGCGGGGTATACAATGAGCAGTTCTTC.

This clonotype has at least ten counts. This rearrangement joins TRBV28 to TRBJ2-3; a weak D match, TRBD1 (7 bases). The V and J ends lost 5 bases and 6 bases respectively, with 21 bases between them. This CDR3 contains 16 residues. Per germline, CDR1 MDHEN and CDR2 SYDVKM. This CDR3 is CASSVRTGPGGDTQYF. The CDR3 nucleotides are TGTGCCAGCAGTGTCCGGACAGGCCCCGGAGGGGATACGCAGTATTTT.

This clonotype was observed many times. This sequence joins TRBV29-1 and TRBJ2-2; 8 bases match TRBD2. The CDR3 is made up of 13 amino acids. The junction had 5 bases not matched to a gene; V was cut back by 5 bases and J by 6 bases. Germline CDR1 is SQVTM and CDR2 is ANQGSEA. The CDR3 bases are TGCAGCGTTCAACGGACTAGCCCCGGGGAGCTGTTTTTT. Its translation is CSVQRTSPGELFF.

The chain couples TRBV28 to TRBJ2-1, with a possible D match to TRBD2 (7 bases). CDR1 and CDR2 (germline): MDHEN, SYDVKM. This CDR3 is built from 15 residues. The V and J ends lost 7 bases and 4 bases respectively, with 17 bases between them. In DNA form, the CDR3 reads TGTGCCAGCAAGACCGCGGGGGCTTTATACAATGAGCAGTTCTTC. This encodes CASKTAGALYNEQFF.

This chain connects TRBV9 to TRBJ2-1, with a weak D call TRBD2 (6 bases). This CDR3 is built from 15 residues. V was pared by 0 bases and J by 9 bases, with 16 bases between. Germline V gene sequence: CDR1 SGDLS, CDR2 YYNGEE. CDR3: CASSVAGGKRLEQFF. Here the CDR3 DNA reads TGTGCCAGCAGCGTAGCCGGCGGGAAGAGGCTTGAGCAGTTCTTC.

In this sample, this clonotype turned up a few times. The chain employs TRBV18 and TRBJ2-2; D might be TRBD2 (6 bases). The germline V gene encodes CDR1 KGHSH and CDR2 LQKENI. The V gene lost 0 bases and the J gene lost 1 base, with 9 bases spanning the gap. The CDR3 is made up of 16 amino acids. The CDR3 region is CASSPPDSGNTGELFF. CDR3 bases: TGTGCCAGCTCACCACCGGATAGCGGGAACACCGGGGAGCTGTTTTTT.

This clonotype was counted ten times or more. J is TRBJ2-2 and V is TRBV19; D possibly matches TRBD1 or TRBD2 (5 bases each). The CDR3 is made up of 15 amino acids. V was clipped by 5 bases and J by 1 base, with 11 bases between them. Germline loops: CDR1 LNHDA, CDR2 SQIVND (reference sequence). The CDR3 DNA follows: TGTGCCAGTAGTCCGGGACCGATGAACACCGGGGAGCTGTTTTTT. Amino acid sequence: CASSPGPMNTGELFF.

J is TRBJ1-1 and V is TRBV7-2; possibly TRBD1 for D (6 bases). V was clipped by 5 bases and J by 4 bases, with 11 bases between them. The CDR3 covers 13 residues. The germline V gene encodes CDR1 SGHTA and CDR2 FQGNSA. The CDR3 sequence is CASSVQGTTEAFF. CDR3 nucleotide sequence: TGTGCCAGCAGCGTACAGGGTACCACTGAAGCTTTCTTT. The full variable domain, completed using reference TRBV7-2 and TRBJ1-1, is GAGVSQSPSNKVTEKGKDVELRCDPISGHTALYWYRQSLGQGLEFLIYFQGNSAPDKSGLPSDRFSAERTGGSVSTLTIQRTQQEDSAVYLCASSVQGTTEAFFGQGTRLTVV.

The V gene is TRBV18, the J gene TRBJ2-7, with 10 bases identical to TRBD1. This CDR3 region has 15 residues. Trimming removed 2 bases from V and 5 bases from J; junction bases left unmatched: 6. Germline V gene sequence: CDR1 KGHSH, CDR2 LQKENI. The DNA for the CDR3 is TGTGCCAGCTCACCAACGAGACAGGGGGCTGACGAGCAGTACTTC. This gives the protein CASSPTRQGADEQYF.

This clonotype was counted a few times. The genes are TRBV28 and TRBJ2-7, with no clear D. Germline V gene sequence: CDR1 MDHEN, CDR2 SYDVKM. This CDR3 spans 18 amino acids. V was shortened by 6 bases and J by 0 bases, with 24 bases between the two germline ends. CDR3 nucleotides: TGTGCCAGCAGCCCACTTTTCGGATCTGAAGGAGACTCCTACGAGCAGTACTTC. Translation: CASSPLFGSEGDSYEQYF.

CDR3 sequence reads: CAWDSGANVLTF. CDR3 DNA sequence: TGTGCCTGGGACTCTGGGGCCAACGTCCTGACTTTC. V gene TRBV30 combines with J gene TRBJ2-6; no definite D call. Germline loops: CDR1 GTSNPN, CDR2 SVGIG (reference sequence). This CDR3 contains 12 residues. The V gene lost 5 bases and the J gene lost 0 bases, with 2 bases spanning the gap.

In this sample, this clonotype turned up a few times. V and J are TRBV20-1 and TRBJ2-7, with TRBD1 matching 8 bases. This CDR3 region has 15 residues. J gave up 0 bases and V 3 bases, and 7 bases lay outside the gene matches. Germline V gene lookup returns CDR1 DFQATT and CDR2 SNEGSKA (reference sequence). CDR3 DNA: TGCAGTGCTAGCGGCCAGACAGGGGACTCCTACGAGCAGTACTTC. Translated: CSASGQTGDSYEQYF.

In this sample, this clonotype turned up a few times. J is TRBJ2-1 and V is TRBV15, with D possibly being TRBD2 (6 bases). The V gene's germline CDR1 is LNHNV and CDR2 YYDKDF (reference sequence). The V end lost 0 bases, the J end lost 6 bases, and 12 bases lay between the germline ends. CDR3 length: 15 amino acids. CDR3 sequence: CATSRDRRVANEQFF. The CDR3 DNA reads TGTGCCACCAGCAGAGACCGGAGGGTCGCCAATGAGCAGTTCTTC.